This TCR beta chain is from a study of T cell repertoires in cytomegalovirus infection. Study-wide context: Public TCR beta signatures provided an indication of both CMV infection and a matching HLA type.

V gave up 3 bases and J gave up 5 bases; unmatched junction bases: 5. This CDR3 has 14 amino acids. Germline loops: CDR1 SGHVS, CDR2 FQNEAQ. TCRdb re-called the reads through MiXCR, storing one row per CDR3 protein. The sample gives 150,000 to 200,000 distinct CDR3 sequences, under 20% of which show up once; around 20% is in the top ten. This clonotype was detected a few times. The sample comprised CD8+ T cells from PBMCs. The chain employs TRBV7-8 and TRBJ2-5, with 8 bases that match TRBD1. The receptor was isolated from a human donor in good health (CMV status not recorded). Some clones in this sample may be carry-over from other donors' samples. The CDR3 reads CASSLTGAKETQYF. CDR3 sequence (DNA): TGTGCCAGCAGCTTGACAGGGGCTAAGGAGACCCAGTACTTC.